These T cell receptor beta chains were read from a single sample in a study of identical twins. Via MiXCR, TCRdb re-called the 5' RACE reads, giving one row per CDR3 protein. The sample holds about 210,000 distinct CDR3 sequences, roughly a tenth seen once. The sample was memory (CD45RO+) T cells sorted from blood. These receptors originate from a woman younger than 35 in good health. CDR3s include the opening cysteine and the closing phenylalanine or tryptophan. The order of the fields is J gene, D gene, V gene, clone size, CDR3 DNA, CDR3 protein. The D gene is left open where the match is weak. A row's size may be missing; if present it is once, few, many or a size class.

TRBJ2-3 | . | TRBV12-3/TRBV12-4 | few | TGTGCCACTCGGACGCTGAAAACAGATACGCAGTATTTT | CATRTLKTDTQYF
TRBJ2-7 | . | TRBV20-1 | many | TGCAGTGTCTTAATACCGGCTGCCTACGAGCAGTACTTC | CSVLIPAAYEQYF
TRBJ2-1 | . | TRBV6-1 | . | TGTGCCAGCAGGTTGGACTTTAGCTCCTACAATGAGCAGTTCTTC | CASRLDFSSYNEQFF
TRBJ2-5 | . | TRBV6-6 | few | TGTGCCAGCAGTTACGGACGAGAGACCCAGTACTTC | CASSYGRETQYF
TRBJ2-3 | TRBD2 | TRBV7-2 | . | TGTGCCAGCAGCCTTATGGGGCTAGCGGGAGGAGATACGCAGTATTTT | CASSLMGLAGGDTQYF
TRBJ2-2 | . | TRBV18 | few | TGTGCCAGCTCACCATTAACTACGCGCGGGACCGGGGAGCTGTTTTTT | CASSPLTTRGTGELFF
TRBJ2-7 | . | TRBV6-1 | few | TGTGCCAGCAGTCCCCTCCCGCAGGGAGCTAATTACGAGCAGTACTTC | CASSPLPQGANYEQYF
TRBJ2-7 | TRBD1 | TRBV6-1 | . | TGTGCCAGCAGTGGACAGGGTATGGGCGAGCAGTACTTC | CASSGQGMGEQYF
TRBJ1-2 | TRBD1 | TRBV10-3 | many | TGTGCCATCAGTGGAACAGGGGGTCCCAACTATGGCTACACCTTC | CAISGTGGPNYGYTF
TRBJ2-1 | TRBD2 | TRBV12-3/TRBV12-4 | many | TGTGCCAGAACTCCGGGACTAGCGGGCTCAAGTCGGTTCTTC | CARTPGLAGSSRFF
TRBJ2-2 | TRBD2 | TRBV10-3 | few | TGTGCCATCATGGGACGGAGAGGCGGGAGGAACACCGGGGAGCTGTTTTTT | CAIMGRRGGRNTGELFF
TRBJ2-3 | . | TRBV12-3/TRBV12-4 | many | TGTGCCAGCAGGATTCAGGGTTTCGCAGATACGCAGTATTTT | CASRIQGFADTQYF
TRBJ1-2 | TRBD1 | TRBV11-2 | . | TGTGCCAGCAGCTTCGACAGGGGTTATGGCTACACCTTC | CASSFDRGYGYTF
TRBJ1-2 | . | TRBV12-3/TRBV12-4 | many | TGTGCCAGCAGTCCGCAGGGAGGGGGTGGCTACACCTTC | CASSPQGGGGYTF
TRBJ2-1 | TRBD2 | TRBV5-5 | many | TGTGCCAGCAGCTTGGATGTCGCGGGAGTCGTCAATGAGCAGTTCTTC | CASSLDVAGVVNEQFF
TRBJ1-1 | . | TRBV4-3 | . | TGCGCCAGCAGCCAAGATCAGGAGGATGAAGCTTTCTTT | CASSQDQEDEAFF
TRBJ1-3 | . | TRBV9 | . | TGTGCCAGCAGCCCAGCCCAGTGGGGGGGGACCATATATTTT | CASSPAQWGGTIYF
TRBJ2-1 | . | TRBV12-3/TRBV12-4 | few | TGTGCCAGCAATTATCGAAACGAGCAGTTCTTC | CASNYRNEQFF
TRBJ1-1 | . | TRBV3-1 | . | TGTGCCAGCAGTCAACAAAGAGTGAACACTGAAGCTTTCTTT | CASSQQRVNTEAFF
TRBJ2-1 | TRBD2 | TRBV12-3/TRBV12-4 | few | TGTGCCAGCAGTTTACGTACTAGCGGGGGGCACCACAATGAGCAGTTCTTC | CASSLRTSGGHHNEQFF
TRBJ2-1 | . | TRBV25-1 | many | TGTGCCAGCAGTGAAGGCCAGGGGCGCTACAATGAGCAGTTCTTC | CASSEGQGRYNEQFF
TRBJ2-7 | TRBD1 | TRBV5-1 | few | TGCGCCAGCAGCTCCCAACAGGGGATGGAGCAGTACTTC | CASSSQQGMEQYF
TRBJ2-6 | TRBD2 | TRBV10-3 | . | TGTGCCATCAGTCCGGGGGGGACGGGGACTAGCAGGACGGGGGCCAACGTCCTGACTTTC | CAISPGGTGTSRTGANVLTF
TRBJ2-5 | . | TRBV29-1 | . | TGCAGCGTTGTCCACGGTAGTTCTTATTCGACCCAGTACTTC | CSVVHGSSYSTQYF
TRBJ2-1 | . | TRBV5-1 | . | TGCGCCAGCACCCGCTCCGGTGGATACAATGAGCAGTTCTTC | CASTRSGGYNEQFF
TRBJ1-2 | . | TRBV5-6 | few | TGTGCCAGCAGCTTGAGAATGCACGCCGGATTGAATGGCTACACCTTC | CASSLRMHAGLNGYTF
TRBJ2-1 | . | TRBV2 | . | TGTGCCGGCTTAGACAGGACAACTTACAATGAGCAGTTCTTC | CAGLDRTTYNEQFF
TRBJ2-1 | TRBD2 | TRBV29-1 | few | TGCAGCGTTAGGGCTAGCGGGAGGGGCGAGCAGTTCTTC | CSVRASGRGEQFF
TRBJ2-2 | . | TRBV7-8 | . | TGTGCCAGCAGCGCCGGTAGCACCGGGGAGCTGTTTTTT | CASSAGSTGELFF
TRBJ2-3 | . | TRBV20-1 | few | TGCAGTGCTAGAGATTCCCTAAGGGGAGATACGCAGTATTTT | CSARDSLRGDTQYF
TRBJ1-2 | . | TRBV4-3 | many | TGCGCCAGCAGCCAAGATTGGAATCCGGGGGTAGGCGGCTACACCTTC | CASSQDWNPGVGGYTF
TRBJ2-1 | . | TRBV20-1 | . | TGCAGTGCTACCGGGCCAGATTGGAATGAGCAGTTCTTC | CSATGPDWNEQFF
TRBJ1-1 | . | TRBV6-2/TRBV6-3 | . | TGTGCCAGCGAACGAATGGAGGACACTGAAGCTTTCTTT | CASERMEDTEAFF
TRBJ2-3 | . | TRBV10-1 | . | TGCGCCAGCAGTGGAGAACTAGTCGCAGATACGCAGTATTTT | CASSGELVADTQYF
TRBJ2-7 | TRBD1 | TRBV7-3 | . | TGTGCCAGCAGCTTTACCGGGACAGGGGTTCGCGAGCAGTACTTC | CASSFTGTGVREQYF
TRBJ1-4 | . | TRBV6-4 | few | TGTGCCAGCAGTGCCGGCGGGAGCAATGAAAAACTGTTTTTT | CASSAGGSNEKLFF
TRBJ1-2 | TRBD1 | TRBV11-2 | few | TGTGCCAGCAGCGTATTACAGGGGGAGGGCGGCTACACCTTC | CASSVLQGEGGYTF
TRBJ2-1 | TRBD2 | TRBV4-3 | few | TGCGCCAGCAGCCAAGATCCCCTAGCGGGATTGGGTTTGAATGAGCAGTTCTTC | CASSQDPLAGLGLNEQFF
TRBJ1-6 | TRBD1 | TRBV20-1 | . | TGCAGTGCTAGAGAGAGACAGGGGACTTCACCCCTCCACTTT | CSARERQGTSPLHF
TRBJ1-1 | . | TRBV2 | . | TGTGCCAGCATCCAAGCTGGCAGACGGGATGAAGCTTTCTTT | CASIQAGRRDEAFF